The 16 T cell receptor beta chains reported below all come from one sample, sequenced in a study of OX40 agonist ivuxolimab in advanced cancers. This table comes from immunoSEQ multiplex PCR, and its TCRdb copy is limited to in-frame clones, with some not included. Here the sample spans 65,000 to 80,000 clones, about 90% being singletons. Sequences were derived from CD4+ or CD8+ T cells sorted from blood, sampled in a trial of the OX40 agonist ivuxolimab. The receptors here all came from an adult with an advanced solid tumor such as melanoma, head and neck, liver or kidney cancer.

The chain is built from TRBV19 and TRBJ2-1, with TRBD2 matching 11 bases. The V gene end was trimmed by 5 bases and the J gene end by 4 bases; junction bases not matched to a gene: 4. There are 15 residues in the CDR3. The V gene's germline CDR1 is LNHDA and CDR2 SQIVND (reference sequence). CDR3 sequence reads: CASSAGTSGYNEQFF. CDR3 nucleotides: TGTGCCAGTAGTGCCGGGACTAGCGGATACAATGAGCAGTTCTTC.

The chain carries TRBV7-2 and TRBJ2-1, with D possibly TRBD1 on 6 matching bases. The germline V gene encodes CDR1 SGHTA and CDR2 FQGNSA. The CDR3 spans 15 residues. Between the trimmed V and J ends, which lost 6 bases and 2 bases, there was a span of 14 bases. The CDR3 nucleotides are TGTGCCAGCAGTCACGATGACAGGACCTACAATGAGCAGTTCTTC. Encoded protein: CASSHDDRTYNEQFF.

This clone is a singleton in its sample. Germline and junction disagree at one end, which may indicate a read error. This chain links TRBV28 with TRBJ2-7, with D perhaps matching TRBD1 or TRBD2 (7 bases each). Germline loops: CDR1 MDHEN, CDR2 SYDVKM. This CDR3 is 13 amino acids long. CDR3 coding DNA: TGTGCCAGCCGACAGGGCGGGAGCGGTGAGCAGTGCTTC. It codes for CASRQGGSGEQCF.

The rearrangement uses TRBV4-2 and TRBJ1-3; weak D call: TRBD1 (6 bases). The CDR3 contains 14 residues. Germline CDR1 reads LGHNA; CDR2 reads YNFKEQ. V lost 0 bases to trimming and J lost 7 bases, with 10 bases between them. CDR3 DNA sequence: TGTGCCAGCAGCCAAGACGCCCAGGGGAACACCATATATTTT. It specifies CASSQDAQGNTIYF.

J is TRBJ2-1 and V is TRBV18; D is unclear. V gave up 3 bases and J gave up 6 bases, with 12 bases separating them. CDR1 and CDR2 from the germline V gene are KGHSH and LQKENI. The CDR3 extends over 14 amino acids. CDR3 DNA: TGTGCCAGCTCACCCCCCTTATCAGCCAATGAGCAGTTCTTC. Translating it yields CASSPPLSANEQFF. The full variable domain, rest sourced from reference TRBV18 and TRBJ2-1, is NAGVMQNPRHLVRRRGQEARLRCSPMKGHSHVYWYRQLPEEGLKFMVYLQKENIIDESGMPKERFSAEFPKEGPSILRIQQVVRGDSAAYFCASSPPLSANEQFFGPGTRLTVL.

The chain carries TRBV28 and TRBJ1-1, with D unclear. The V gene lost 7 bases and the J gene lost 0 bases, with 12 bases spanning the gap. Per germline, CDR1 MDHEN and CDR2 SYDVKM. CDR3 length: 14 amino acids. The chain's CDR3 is CASKFLGMNTEAFF. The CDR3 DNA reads TGTGCCAGCAAATTCCTAGGGATGAACACTGAAGCTTTCTTT.

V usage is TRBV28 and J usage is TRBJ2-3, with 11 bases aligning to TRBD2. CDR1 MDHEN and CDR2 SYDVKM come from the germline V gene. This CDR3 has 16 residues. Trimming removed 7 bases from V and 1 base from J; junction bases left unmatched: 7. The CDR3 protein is CASKGKTSGGTDTQYF. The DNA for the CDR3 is TGTGCCAGCAAGGGGAAGACTAGCGGGGGCACAGATACGCAGTATTTT.

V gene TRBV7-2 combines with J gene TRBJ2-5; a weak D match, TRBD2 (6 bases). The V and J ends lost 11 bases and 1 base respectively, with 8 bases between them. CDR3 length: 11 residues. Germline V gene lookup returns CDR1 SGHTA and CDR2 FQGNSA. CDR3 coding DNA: TGTGCCGGGGGGACCCAAGAGACCCAGTACTTC. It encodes CAGGTQETQYF.

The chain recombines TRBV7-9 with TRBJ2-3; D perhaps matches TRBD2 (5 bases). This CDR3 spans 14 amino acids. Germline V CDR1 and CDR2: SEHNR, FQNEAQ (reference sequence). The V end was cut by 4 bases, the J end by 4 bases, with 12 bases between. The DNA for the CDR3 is TGTGCCAGCAGCTCGAGGGAGTATGCAGATACGCAGTATTTT. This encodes CASSSREYADTQYF.

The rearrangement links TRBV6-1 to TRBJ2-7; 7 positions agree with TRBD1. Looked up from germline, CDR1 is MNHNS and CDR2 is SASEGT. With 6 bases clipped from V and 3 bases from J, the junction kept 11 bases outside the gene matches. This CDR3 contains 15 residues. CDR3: CASSSPRGGHYEQYF. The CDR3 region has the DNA TGTGCCAGCAGCTCCCCTCGAGGGGGCCACTACGAGCAGTACTTC.

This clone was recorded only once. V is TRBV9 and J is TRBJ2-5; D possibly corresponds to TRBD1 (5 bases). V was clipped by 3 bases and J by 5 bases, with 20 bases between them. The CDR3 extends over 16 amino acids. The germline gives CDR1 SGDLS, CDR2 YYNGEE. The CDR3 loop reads CASSGTIVGVGETQYF. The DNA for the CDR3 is TGTGCCAGCAGCGGCACCATCGTAGGGGTTGGGGAGACCCAGTACTTC.

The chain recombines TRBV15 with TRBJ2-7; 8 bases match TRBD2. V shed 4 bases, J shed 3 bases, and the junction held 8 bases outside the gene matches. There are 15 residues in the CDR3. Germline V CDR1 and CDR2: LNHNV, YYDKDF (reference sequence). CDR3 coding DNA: TGTGCCACCAGCACCTGGACCGGGACTAGCTACGAGCAGTACTTC. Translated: CATSTWTGTSYEQYF.

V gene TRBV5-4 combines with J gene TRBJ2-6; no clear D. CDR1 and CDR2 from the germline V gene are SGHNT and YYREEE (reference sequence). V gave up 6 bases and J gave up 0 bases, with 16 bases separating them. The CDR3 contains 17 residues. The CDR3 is CASTPGYRSSGANVLTF. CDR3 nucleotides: TGTGCCAGCACCCCCGGGTATAGGTCCTCTGGGGCCAACGTCCTGACTTTC.

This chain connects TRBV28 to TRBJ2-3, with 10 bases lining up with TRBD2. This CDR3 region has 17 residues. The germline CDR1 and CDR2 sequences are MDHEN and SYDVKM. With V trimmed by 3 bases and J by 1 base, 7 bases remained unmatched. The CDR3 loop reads CASSFLRTSGRTDTQYF. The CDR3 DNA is TGTGCCAGCAGTTTCCTAAGGACTAGCGGACGCACAGATACGCAGTATTTT.

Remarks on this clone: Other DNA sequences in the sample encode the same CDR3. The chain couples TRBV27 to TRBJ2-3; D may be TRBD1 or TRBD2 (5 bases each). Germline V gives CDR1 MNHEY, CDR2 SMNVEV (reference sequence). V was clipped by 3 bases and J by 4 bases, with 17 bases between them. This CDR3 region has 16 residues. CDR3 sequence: CASSFSGTRKADTQYF. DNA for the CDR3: TGTGCCAGCAGTTTCTCCGGGACCAGGAAGGCAGATACGCAGTATTTT.

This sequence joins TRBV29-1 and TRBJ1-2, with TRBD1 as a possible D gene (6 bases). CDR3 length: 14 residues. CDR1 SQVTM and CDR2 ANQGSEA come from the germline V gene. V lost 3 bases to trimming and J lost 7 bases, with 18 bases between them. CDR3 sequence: CSVEQTGTVGGYTF. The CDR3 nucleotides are TGCAGCGTTGAGCAGACAGGAACTGTTGGTGGCTACACCTTC.